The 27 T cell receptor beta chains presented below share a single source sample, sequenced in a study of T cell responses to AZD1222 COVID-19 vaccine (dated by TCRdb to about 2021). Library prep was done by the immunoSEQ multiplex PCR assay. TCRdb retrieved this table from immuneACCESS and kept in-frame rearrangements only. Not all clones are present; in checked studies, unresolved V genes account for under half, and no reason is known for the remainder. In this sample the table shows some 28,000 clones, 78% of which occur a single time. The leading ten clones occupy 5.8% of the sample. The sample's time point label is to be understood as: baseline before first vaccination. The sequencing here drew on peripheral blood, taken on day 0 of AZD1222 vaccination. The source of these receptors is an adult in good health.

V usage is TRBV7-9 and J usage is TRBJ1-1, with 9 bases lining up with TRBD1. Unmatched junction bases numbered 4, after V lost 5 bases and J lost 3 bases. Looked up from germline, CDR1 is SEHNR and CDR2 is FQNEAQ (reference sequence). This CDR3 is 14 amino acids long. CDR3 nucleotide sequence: TGTGCCAGCAGCCCACGGGACAGGGACACTGAAGCTTTCTTT. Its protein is CASSPRDRDTEAFF. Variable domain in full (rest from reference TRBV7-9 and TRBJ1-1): DTGVSQNPRHKITKRGQNVTFRCDPISEHNRLYWYRQTLGQGPEFLTYFQNEAQLEKSRLLSDRFSAERPKGSFSTLEIQRTEQGDSAMYLCASSPRDRDTEAFFGQGTRLTVV.

The CDR3 sequence: CASSLPGQGVSGYTF. CDR3 DNA: TGTGCCAGCAGTTTACCGGGACAGGGGGTCTCTGGCTACACCTTC. The chain employs TRBV6-5 and TRBJ1-2, with TRBD1 matching 11 bases. In germline, CDR1 is MNHEY, CDR2 SVGAGI. The CDR3 consists of 15 residues. V was pared by 4 bases and J by 7 bases, with 8 bases of the junction left unmatched.

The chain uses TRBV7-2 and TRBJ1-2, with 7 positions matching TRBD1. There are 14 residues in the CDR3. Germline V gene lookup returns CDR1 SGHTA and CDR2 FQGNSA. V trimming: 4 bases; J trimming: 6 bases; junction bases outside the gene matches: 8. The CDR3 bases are TGTGCCAGCAGCTCCTTACAGGGGTTGAATGGCTACACCTTC. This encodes CASSSLQGLNGYTF.

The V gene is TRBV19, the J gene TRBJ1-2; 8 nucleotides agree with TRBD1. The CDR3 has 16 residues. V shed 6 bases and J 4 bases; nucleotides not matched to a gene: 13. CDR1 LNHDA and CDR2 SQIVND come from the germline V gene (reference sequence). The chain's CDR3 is CASSDSGTGGGYGYTF. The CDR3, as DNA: TGTGCCAGTAGCGATTCCGGGACAGGAGGGGGCTATGGCTACACCTTC.

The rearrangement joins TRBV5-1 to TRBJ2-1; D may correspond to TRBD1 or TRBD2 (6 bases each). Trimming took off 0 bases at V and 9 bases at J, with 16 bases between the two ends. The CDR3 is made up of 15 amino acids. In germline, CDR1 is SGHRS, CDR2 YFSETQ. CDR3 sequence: CASSLDMFGGAEQFF. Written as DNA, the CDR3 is TGCGCCAGCAGCTTGGATATGTTCGGGGGCGCTGAGCAGTTCTTC.

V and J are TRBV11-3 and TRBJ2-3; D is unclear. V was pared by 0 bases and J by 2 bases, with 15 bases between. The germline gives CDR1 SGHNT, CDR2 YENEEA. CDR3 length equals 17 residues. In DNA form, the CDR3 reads TGTGCCAGCAGCTTAGACTGGCGAGGCGCCGACACAGATACGCAGTATTTT. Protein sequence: CASSLDWRGADTDTQYF.

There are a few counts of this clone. CDR3: CASSQDSREETQYF. DNA of the CDR3: TGTGCCAGCAGCCAAGATTCGCGGGAAGAGACCCAGTACTTC. The V and J genes are TRBV4-2 and TRBJ2-5; TRBD2 might be the D (5 bases). Germline V lookup: CDR1 LGHNA, CDR2 YNFKEQ. The V gene lost 0 bases and the J gene lost 3 bases, with 8 bases spanning the gap. This CDR3 is built from 14 residues.

The CDR3 DNA is TGCGCCAGCAGCCAAGATGGATCAGGTCTCATCGGGGAGCTGTTTTTT. Residues: CASSQDGSGLIGELFF. V gene TRBV4-1 combines with J gene TRBJ2-2; D gene ambiguous. CDR3 size: 16 residues. Per germline, CDR1 MGHRA and CDR2 YSYEKL. With 0 bases removed from V and 7 bases from J, the gap between germline ends came to 15 bases.

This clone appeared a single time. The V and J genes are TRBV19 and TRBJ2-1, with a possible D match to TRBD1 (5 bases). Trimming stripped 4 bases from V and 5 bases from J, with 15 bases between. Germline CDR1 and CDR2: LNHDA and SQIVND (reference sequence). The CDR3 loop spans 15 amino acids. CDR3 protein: CASSTRQRGHNEQFF. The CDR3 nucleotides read TGTGCCAGTAGTACCAGACAGCGAGGTCACAATGAGCAGTTCTTC.

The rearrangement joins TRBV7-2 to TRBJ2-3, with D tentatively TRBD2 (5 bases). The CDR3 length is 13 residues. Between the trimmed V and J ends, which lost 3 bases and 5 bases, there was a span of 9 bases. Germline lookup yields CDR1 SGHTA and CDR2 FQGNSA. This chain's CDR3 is CASSFSAEDTQYF. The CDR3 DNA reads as TGTGCCAGCAGCTTTTCAGCGGAAGATACGCAGTATTTT.

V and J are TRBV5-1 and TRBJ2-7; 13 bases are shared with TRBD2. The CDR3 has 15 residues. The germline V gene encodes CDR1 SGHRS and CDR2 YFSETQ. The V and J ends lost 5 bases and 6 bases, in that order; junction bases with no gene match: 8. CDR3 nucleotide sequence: TGCGCCAGCAGTCAGGGACTAGCGGGATTAGGCGAGCAGTACGTC. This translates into CASSQGLAGLGEQYV.

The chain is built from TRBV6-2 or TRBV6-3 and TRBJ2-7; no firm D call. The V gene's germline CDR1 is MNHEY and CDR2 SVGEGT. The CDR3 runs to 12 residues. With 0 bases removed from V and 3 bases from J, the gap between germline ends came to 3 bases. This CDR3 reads CASSYSSYEQYV. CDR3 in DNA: TGTGCCAGCAGTTACTCGAGCTACGAGCAGTACGTC.

In nucleotides, the CDR3 is TGTGCCAGCAGCATCAGGACAGGATGGAACACTGAAGCTTTCTTT. It translates to CASSIRTGWNTEAFF. The chain uses TRBV6-5 and TRBJ1-1; 7 bases match TRBD1. The V segment lost 6 bases and the J segment 1 base; nucleotides outside the gene matches: 8. Germline-derived CDR1 and CDR2 are MNHEY and SVGAGI. The CDR3 sequence is 15 residues long.

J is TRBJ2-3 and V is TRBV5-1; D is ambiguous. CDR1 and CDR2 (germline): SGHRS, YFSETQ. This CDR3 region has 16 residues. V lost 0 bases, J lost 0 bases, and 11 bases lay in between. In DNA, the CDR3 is TGCGCCAGCAGCTTGGCGGCAGAAACTAGCACAGATACGCAGTATTTT. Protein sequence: CASSLAAETSTDTQYF.

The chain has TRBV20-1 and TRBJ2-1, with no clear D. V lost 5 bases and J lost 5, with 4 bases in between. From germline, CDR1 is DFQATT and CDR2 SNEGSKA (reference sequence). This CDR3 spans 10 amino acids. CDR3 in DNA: TGCAGTGCTGGGAACAATGAGCAGTTCTTC. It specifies CSAGNNEQFF.

CDR3 in amino acids: CAWSVQRLSGTQYF. The CDR3 nucleotides read TGTGCCTGGAGTGTACAGAGACTCTCCGGCACGCAGTATTTT. V is TRBV30 and J is TRBJ2-3; D gene ambiguous. The CDR3 is 14 amino acids. Germline V gene sequence: CDR1 GTSNPN, CDR2 SVGIG (reference sequence). Trimming removed 0 bases from V and 9 bases from J, with 16 bases in between.

The CDR3 reads CASSSLPAGANVLTF. CDR3 nucleotides: TGTGCCAGCAGCTCCCTTCCCGCTGGGGCCAACGTCCTGACTTTC. The chain links TRBV27 to TRBJ2-6; D is undetermined. CDR1 and CDR2 (germline): MNHEY, SMNVEV (reference sequence). With 6 bases removed from V and 2 bases from J, the gap between germline ends came to 11 bases. This CDR3 contains 15 residues.

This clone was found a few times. CDR3 nucleotide sequence: TGTGCCAGCATGCCGCGGGCCGGGGAGCTGTTTTTT. Translation: CASMPRAGELFF. The chain employs TRBV19 and TRBJ2-2; D may be TRBD2 (5 bases). Per the germline V gene, CDR1 is LNHDA and CDR2 is SQIVND (reference sequence). The CDR3 spans 12 residues. Trimming shortened V by 9 bases and J by 6 bases, and 11 bases separated the two germline ends.

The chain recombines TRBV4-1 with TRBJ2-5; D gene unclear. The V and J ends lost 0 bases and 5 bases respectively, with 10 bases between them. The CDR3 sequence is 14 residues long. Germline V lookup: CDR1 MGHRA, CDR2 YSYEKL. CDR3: CASSQDRLRETQYF. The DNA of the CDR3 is TGCGCCAGCAGCCAAGATAGGCTTAGGGAGACCCAGTACTTC.

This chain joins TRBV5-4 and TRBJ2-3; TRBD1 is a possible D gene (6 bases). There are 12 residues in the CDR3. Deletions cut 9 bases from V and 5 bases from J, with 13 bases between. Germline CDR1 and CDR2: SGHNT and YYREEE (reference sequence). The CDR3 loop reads CAMGHPLDTQYF. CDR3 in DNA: TGTGCCATGGGACACCCCCTAGATACGCAGTATTTT. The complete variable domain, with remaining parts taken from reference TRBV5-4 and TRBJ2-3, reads ETGVTQSPTHLIKTRGQQVTLRCSSQSGHNTVSWYQQALGQGPQFIFQYYREEENGRGNFPPRFSGLQFPNYSSELNVNALELDDSALYLCAMGHPLDTQYFGPGTRLTVL.

Here the CDR3 reads CGTSQSGANVLTF. The CDR3 bases are TGTGGTACTTCCCAGTCTGGGGCCAACGTCCTGACTTTC. The chain employs TRBV30 and TRBJ2-6; no reliable D call. The germline V gene has CDR1 GTSNPN and CDR2 SVGIG (reference sequence). The CDR3 contains 13 residues.

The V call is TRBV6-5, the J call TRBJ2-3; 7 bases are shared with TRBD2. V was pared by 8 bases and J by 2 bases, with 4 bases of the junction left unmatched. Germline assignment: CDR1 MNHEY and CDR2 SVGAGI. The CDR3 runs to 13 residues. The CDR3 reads CASRGRATDTQYF. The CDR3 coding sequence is TGTGCCAGCCGCGGGAGAGCCACAGATACGCAGTATTTT.

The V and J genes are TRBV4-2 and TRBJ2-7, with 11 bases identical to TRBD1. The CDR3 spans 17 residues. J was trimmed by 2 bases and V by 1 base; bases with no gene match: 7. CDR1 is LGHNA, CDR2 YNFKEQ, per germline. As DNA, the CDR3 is TGTGCCAGCAGCCAAGTTGCGGGACAGGGGGGCACCTACGAGCAGTACTTC. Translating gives CASSQVAGQGGTYEQYF.

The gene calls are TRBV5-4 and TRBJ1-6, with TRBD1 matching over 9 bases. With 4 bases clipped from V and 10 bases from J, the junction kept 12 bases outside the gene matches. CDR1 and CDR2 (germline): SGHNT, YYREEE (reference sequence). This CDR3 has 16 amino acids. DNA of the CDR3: TGTGCCAGCAGCCGCGACGGGACAGGGTCCCTGTCACCCCTCCACTTT. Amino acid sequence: CASSRDGTGSLSPLHF.

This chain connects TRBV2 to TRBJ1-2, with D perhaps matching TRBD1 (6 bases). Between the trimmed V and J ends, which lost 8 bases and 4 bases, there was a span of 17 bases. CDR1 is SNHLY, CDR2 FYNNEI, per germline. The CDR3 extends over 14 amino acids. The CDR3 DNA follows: TGTGCCAGCTCCCGAGACAGGACCTCCTATGGCTACACCTTC. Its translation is CASSRDRTSYGYTF. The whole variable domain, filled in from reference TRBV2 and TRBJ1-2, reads EPEVTQTPSHQVTQMGQEVILRCVPISNHLYFYWYRQILGQKVEFLVSFYNNEISEKSEIFDDQFSVERPDGSNFTLKIRSTKLEDSAMYFCASSRDRTSYGYTFGSGTRLTVV.

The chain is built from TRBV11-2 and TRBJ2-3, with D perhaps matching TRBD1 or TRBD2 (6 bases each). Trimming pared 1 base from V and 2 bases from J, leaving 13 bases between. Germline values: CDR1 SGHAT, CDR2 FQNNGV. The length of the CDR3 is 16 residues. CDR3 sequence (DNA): TGTGCCAGCAGCTTAGGGGGGGCCGCGTACACAGATACGCAGTATTTT. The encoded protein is CASSLGGAAYTDTQYF.

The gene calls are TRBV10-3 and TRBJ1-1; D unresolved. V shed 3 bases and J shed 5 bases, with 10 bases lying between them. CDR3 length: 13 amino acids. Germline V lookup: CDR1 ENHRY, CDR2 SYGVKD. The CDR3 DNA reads TGTGCCATCAGTGAATTGGGTGGGACTGAAGCTTTCTTT. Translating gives CAISELGGTEAFF.